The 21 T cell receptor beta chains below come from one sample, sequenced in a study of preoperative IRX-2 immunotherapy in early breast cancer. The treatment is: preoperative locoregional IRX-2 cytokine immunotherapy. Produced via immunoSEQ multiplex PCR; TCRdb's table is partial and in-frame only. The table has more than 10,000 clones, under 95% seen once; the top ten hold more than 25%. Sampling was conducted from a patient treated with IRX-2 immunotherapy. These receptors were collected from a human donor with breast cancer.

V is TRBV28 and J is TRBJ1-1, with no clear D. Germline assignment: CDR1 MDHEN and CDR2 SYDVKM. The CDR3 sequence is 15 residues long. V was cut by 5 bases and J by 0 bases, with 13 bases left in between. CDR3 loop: CASSPRRRMNTEAFF. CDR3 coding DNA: TGTGCCAGCAGTCCCCGGCGGAGGATGAACACTGAAGCTTTCTTT.

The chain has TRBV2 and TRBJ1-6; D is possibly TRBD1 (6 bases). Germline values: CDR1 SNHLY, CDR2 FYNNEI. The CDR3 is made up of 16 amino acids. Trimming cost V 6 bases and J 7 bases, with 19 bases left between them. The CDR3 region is CASSATGFRHNSPLHF. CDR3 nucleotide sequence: TGTGCCAGCAGCGCAACAGGGTTCAGACACAATTCACCCCTCCACTTT.

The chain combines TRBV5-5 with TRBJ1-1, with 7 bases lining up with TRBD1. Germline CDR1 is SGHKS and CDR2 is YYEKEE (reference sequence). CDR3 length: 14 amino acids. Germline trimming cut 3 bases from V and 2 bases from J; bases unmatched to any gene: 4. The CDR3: CASSWGQLNTEAFF. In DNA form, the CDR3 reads TGTGCCAGCAGCTGGGGACAGCTCAACACTGAAGCTTTCTTT.

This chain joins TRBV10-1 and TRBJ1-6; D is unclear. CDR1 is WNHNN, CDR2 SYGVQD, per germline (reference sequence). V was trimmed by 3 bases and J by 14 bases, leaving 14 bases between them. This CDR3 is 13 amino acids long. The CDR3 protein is CASSDPAGSSLHF. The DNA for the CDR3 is TGCGCCAGCAGTGACCCCGCAGGTTCGTCCCTCCACTTT.

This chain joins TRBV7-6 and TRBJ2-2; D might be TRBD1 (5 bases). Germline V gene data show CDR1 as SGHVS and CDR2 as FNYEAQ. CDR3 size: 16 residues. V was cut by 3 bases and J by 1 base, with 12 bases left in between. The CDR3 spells CASSFGQPENTGELFF. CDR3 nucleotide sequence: TGTGCCAGCAGCTTTGGACAACCAGAGAACACCGGGGAGCTGTTTTTT.

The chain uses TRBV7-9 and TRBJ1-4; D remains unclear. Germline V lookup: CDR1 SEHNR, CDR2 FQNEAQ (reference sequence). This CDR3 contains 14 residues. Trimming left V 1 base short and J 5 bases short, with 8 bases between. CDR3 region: CASSLGHTNEKLFF. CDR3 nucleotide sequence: TGTGCCAGCAGCTTAGGGCACACAAATGAAAAACTGTTTTTT.

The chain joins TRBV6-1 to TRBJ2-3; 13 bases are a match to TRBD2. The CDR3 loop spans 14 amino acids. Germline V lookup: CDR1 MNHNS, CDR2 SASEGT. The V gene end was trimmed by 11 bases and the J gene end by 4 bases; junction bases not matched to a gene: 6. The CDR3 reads CAGRLAGGADTQYF. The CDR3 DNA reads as TGTGCCGGTCGACTAGCGGGGGGCGCAGATACGCAGTATTTT.

The CDR3 loop is CASSQAVSGSYF. The CDR3 bases are TGTGCCAGCAGCCAGGCAGTTAGCGGGTCATACTTC. The V and J genes are TRBV2 and TRBJ2-5; 7 positions match TRBD2. The CDR3 spans 12 residues. Per germline, CDR1 SNHLY and CDR2 FYNNEI. The V gene end was trimmed by 6 bases and the J gene end by 14 bases; junction bases not matched to a gene: 12.

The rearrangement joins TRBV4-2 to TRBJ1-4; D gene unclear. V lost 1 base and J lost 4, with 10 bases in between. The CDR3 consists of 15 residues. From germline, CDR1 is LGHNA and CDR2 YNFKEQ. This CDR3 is CASSQVGEGNEKLFF. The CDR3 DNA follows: TGTGCCAGCAGCCAAGTCGGCGAGGGTAATGAAAAACTGTTTTTT.

CDR3 nucleotides: TGTGCCAGCAGTTACTCAGGGGGGAATCAGCCCCAGCATTTT. Its translation is CASSYSGGNQPQHF. This chain connects TRBV6-5 to TRBJ1-5; TRBD1 might be the D (6 bases). The CDR3 is made up of 14 amino acids. Germline CDR1 MNHEY, CDR2 SVGAGI. V lost 0 bases and J lost 4, with 7 bases in between.

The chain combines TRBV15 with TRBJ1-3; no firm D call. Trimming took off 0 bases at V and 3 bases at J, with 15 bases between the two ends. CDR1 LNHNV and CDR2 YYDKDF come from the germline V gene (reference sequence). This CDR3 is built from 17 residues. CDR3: CATSRDRRSTLGNTIYF. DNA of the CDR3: TGTGCCACCAGCAGAGATCGACGTTCCACCCTTGGAAACACCATATATTTT. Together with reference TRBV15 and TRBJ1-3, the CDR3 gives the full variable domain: DAMVIQNPRYQVTQFGKPVTLSCSQTLNHNVMYWYQQKSSQAPKLLFHYYDKDFNNEADTPDNFQSRRPNTSFCFLDIRSPGLGDTAMYLCATSRDRRSTLGNTIYFGEGSWLTVV.

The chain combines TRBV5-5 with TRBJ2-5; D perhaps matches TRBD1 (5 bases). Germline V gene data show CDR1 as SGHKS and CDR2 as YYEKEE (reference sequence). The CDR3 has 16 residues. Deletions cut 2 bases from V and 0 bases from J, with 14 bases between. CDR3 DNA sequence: TGTGCCAGCAGCTTAAGGGTGGCAGGGAACCAAGAGACCCAGTACTTC. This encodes CASSLRVAGNQETQYF.

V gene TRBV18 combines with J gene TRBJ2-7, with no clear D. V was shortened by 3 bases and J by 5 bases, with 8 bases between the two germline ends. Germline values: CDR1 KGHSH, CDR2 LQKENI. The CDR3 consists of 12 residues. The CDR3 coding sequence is TGTGCCAGCTCACCTCCCACCCACGAGCAGTACTTC. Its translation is CASSPPTHEQYF.

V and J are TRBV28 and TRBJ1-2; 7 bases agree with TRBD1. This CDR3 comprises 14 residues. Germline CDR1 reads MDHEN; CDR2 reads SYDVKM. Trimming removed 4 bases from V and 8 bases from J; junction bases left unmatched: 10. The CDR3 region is CASSYPGGRSGYTF. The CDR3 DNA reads TGTGCCAGCAGTTACCCAGGGGGGAGGTCAGGCTACACCTTC.

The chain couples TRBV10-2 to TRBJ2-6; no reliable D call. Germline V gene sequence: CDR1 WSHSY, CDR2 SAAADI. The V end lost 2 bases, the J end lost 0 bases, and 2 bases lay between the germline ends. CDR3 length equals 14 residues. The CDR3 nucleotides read TGCGCCAGCAGTGAGCACTCTGGGGCCAACGTCCTGACTTTC. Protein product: CASSEHSGANVLTF.

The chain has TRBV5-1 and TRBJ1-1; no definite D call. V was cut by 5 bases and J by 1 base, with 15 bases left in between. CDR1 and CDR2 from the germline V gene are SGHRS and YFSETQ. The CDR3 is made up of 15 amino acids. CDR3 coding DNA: TGCGCCAGCAGTACCCGGGCGGGGAGGAACACTGAAGCTTTCTTT. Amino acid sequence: CASSTRAGRNTEAFF.

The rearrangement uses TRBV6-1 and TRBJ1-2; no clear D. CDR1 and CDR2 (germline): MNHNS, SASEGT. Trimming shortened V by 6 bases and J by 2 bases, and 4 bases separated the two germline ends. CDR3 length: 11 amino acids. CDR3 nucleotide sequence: TGTGCCAGCAGAATGAACTATGGCTACACCTTC. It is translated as CASRMNYGYTF.

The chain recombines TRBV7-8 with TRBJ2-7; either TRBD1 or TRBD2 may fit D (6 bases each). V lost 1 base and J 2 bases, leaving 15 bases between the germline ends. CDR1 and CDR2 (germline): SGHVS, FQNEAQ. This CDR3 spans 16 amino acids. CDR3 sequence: CASSLERGGLPYEQYV. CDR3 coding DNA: TGTGCCAGCAGCTTAGAACGTGGGGGGCTCCCCTACGAGCAGTACGTC.

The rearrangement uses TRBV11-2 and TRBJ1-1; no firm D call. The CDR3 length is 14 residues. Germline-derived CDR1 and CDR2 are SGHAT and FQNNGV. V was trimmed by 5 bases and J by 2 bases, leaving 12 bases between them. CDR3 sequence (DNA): TGTGCCAGCAGCCCGCCCCCCCCCAACACTGAAGCTTTCTTT. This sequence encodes CASSPPPPNTEAFF.

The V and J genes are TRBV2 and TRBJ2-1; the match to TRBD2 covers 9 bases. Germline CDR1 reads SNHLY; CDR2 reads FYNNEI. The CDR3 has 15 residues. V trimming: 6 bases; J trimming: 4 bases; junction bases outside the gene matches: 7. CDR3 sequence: CASSQAGGVYNEQFF. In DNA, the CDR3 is TGTGCCAGCAGCCAAGCGGGGGGCGTATACAATGAGCAGTTCTTC.

DNA for the CDR3: TGTGCCAGCAACAAAGGGAGCCACCAAGAGACCCAGTACTTC. This sequence encodes CASNKGSHQETQYF. The chain uses TRBV6-1 and TRBJ2-5; tentative D call: TRBD2 (5 bases). CDR1 is MNHNS and CDR2 is SASEGT in the germline V gene. V shed 7 bases and J shed 0 bases, with 12 bases lying between them. The CDR3 is made up of 14 amino acids.